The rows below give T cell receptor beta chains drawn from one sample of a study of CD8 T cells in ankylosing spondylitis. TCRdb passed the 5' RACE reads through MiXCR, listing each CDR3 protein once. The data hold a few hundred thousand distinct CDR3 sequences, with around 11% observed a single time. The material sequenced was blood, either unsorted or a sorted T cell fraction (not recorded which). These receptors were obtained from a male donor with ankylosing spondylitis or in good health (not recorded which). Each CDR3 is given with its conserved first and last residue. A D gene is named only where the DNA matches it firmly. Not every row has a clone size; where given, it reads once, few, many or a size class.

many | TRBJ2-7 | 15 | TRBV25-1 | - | TGTGCCAGCAGTGAACAAGGCTTTTCAGCCTACGAGCAGTACTTC | CASSEQGFSAYEQYF
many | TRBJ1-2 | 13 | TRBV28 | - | TGTGCCAGCAGAGGGGGGTTTAACTATGGCTACACCTTC | CASRGGFNYGYTF
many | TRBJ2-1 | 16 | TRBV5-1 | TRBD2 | TGCGCCAGCAGTATACTAGCGGGAGGAATTGGCAATGAGCAGTTCTTC | CASSILAGGIGNEQFF
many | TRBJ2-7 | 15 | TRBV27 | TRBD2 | TGTGCCAGCAGCCCCGGGACTAGCTTTTACTACGAGCAGTACTTC | CASSPGTSFYYEQYF
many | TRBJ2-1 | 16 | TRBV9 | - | TGTGCCAGCAACCCGATGGGGGGAGGCCCATACAATGAGCAGTTCTTC | CASNPMGGGPYNEQFF
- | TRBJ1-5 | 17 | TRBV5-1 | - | TGCGCCAGCAGCTTGTACCCAGACCTGGGGGGCAATCAGCCCCAGCATTTT | CASSLYPDLGGNQPQHF
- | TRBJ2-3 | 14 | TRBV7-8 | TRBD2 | TGTGCCAGCAGCCTCGGGGGGGGTATAGATACGCAGTATTTT | CASSLGGGIDTQYF
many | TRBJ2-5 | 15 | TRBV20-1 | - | TGCAGTGCTCCTAGCACAGGGCGTCAACAAGAGACCCAGTACTTC | CSAPSTGRQQETQYF
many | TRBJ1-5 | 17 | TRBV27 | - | TGTGCCAGCAGTTTGAATCCTGACAGGACCGGCAATCAGCCCCAGCATTTT | CASSLNPDRTGNQPQHF
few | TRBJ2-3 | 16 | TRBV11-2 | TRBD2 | TGTGCCAGCAGCTTAGGATGGCGGGAGGGCCTGGATACGCAGTATTTT | CASSLGWREGLDTQYF
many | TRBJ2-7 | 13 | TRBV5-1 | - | TGCGCCAGCATCGGGACCGTCTCCTACGAGCAGTACTTC | CASIGTVSYEQYF
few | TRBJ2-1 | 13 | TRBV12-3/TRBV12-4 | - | TGTGCCAGCAGTTTAACGGTATTGGCGGAGCAGTTCTTC | CASSLTVLAEQFF
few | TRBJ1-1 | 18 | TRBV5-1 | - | TGCGCCAGCAGCTCCTTCTCCGGGACGGCCCTAAGAGGGACTGAAGCTTTCTTT | CASSSFSGTALRGTEAFF
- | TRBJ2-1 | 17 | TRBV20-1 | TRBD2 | TGCAGTGCTAGATCCAGAGGACGAGCGGGGCTATCCAATGAGCAGTTCTTC | CSARSRGRAGLSNEQFF
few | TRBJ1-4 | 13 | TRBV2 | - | TGTGCCAGCTCGTCCGAAACAGGGGAAAAACTGTTTTTT | CASSSETGEKLFF
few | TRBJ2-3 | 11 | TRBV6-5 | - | TGTGCCACCAACAGGGCAGATACGCAGTATTTT | CATNRADTQYF
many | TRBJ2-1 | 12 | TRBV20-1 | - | TGCAGTGCTAGGTTCGGATCTTATGAGCAGTTCTTC | CSARFGSYEQFF
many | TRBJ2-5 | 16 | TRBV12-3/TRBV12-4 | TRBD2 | TGTGCCAGCAGACTAGGACTAGCGGGGGTTCAAGAGACCCAGTACTTC | CASRLGLAGVQETQYF
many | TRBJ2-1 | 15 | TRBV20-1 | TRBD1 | TGCAGTGCTACCGCATATAGGACAGGGGCATCTGAGCAGTTCTTC | CSATAYRTGASEQFF
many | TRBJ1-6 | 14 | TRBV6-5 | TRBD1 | TGTGCCAGCAGTTACTCTCAGGGGGTTCCACCCCTCCACTTT | CASSYSQGVPPLHF
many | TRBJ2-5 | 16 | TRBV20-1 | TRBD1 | TGCAGTGCTAGGGCACTTAGGACAGGGGGCAGGGAGACCCAGTACTTC | CSARALRTGGRETQYF
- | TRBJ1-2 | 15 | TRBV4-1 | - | TGCGCCAGCAGCCGACCCTCAGTTGGGGACTATGGCTACACCTTC | CASSRPSVGDYGYTF
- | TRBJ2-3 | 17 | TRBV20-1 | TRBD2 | TGCTGTGCTCCCCCGAGTCGACTAGCGGGATTCACAGATACGCAGTATTTT | CCAPPSRLAGFTDTQYF
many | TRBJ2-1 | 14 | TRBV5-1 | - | TGCGCCAGCAGCCCTGCACAGGGAATGAATGAGCAGTTCTTC | CASSPAQGMNEQFF